The 20 T cell receptor beta chains given below trace back to one sample, sequenced in a study of shared clonotypes between healthy human individuals. Sequencing used immunoSEQ multiplex PCR; TCRdb keeps in-frame clones, though not all of them. The table includes under 850,000 clones, just under 75% detected once. Sequenced sample: memory CD4+ T cells sorted from blood. Subset: CD45RA-negative fraction. These receptors were collected from a woman between 25 and 40 years old in good health.

The CDR3 loop reads CASSFGREALGEQYF. Written as DNA, the CDR3 is TGTGCCAGCAGTTTTGGGCGGGAGGCCCTCGGGGAGCAGTACTTC. The chain employs TRBV6-1 and TRBJ2-7, with 8 bases that match TRBD2. The CDR3 loop spans 15 amino acids. In germline, CDR1 is MNHNS, CDR2 SASEGT. V lost 5 bases to trimming and J lost 7 bases; unmatched junction nucleotides: 13.

This clone occurred a few times. V gene TRBV5-1 combines with J gene TRBJ2-1, with D maybe TRBD2 (5 bases). Trimming took 3 bases from V and 6 from J, leaving 19 bases between them. The CDR3 totals 16 residues. From germline, CDR1 is SGHRS and CDR2 YFSETQ. The CDR3 here is CASSSRTDTGSNEQFF. For the CDR3, the DNA is TGCGCCAGCAGCTCGAGAACTGACACTGGGAGCAATGAGCAGTTCTTC.

The rearrangement joins TRBV5-1 to TRBJ1-3, with D uncertain. Germline lookup yields CDR1 SGHRS and CDR2 YFSETQ. Deletions cut 4 bases from V and 2 bases from J, with 10 bases between. This CDR3 is 14 amino acids long. The CDR3 DNA reads as TGCGCCAGCAGCCCCGTTCCAGCTGGAAACACCATATATTTT. It translates to CASSPVPAGNTIYF.

This chain links TRBV7-8 with TRBJ1-1; 7 bases map to TRBD1. Losses at the gene ends were 5 bases for V and 1 base for J; bases not matched to a gene: 7. The CDR3 is made up of 15 amino acids. Germline CDR1 reads SGHVS; CDR2 reads FQNEAQ. CDR3 residues: CASSPQTGRNTEAFF. CDR3 DNA sequence: TGTGCCAGCAGCCCCCAGACAGGGAGGAACACTGAAGCTTTCTTT.

This clone has more than one count but fewer than ten. V gene TRBV7-8 combines with J gene TRBJ2-5, with D unclear. CDR1 and CDR2 (germline): SGHVS, FQNEAQ. V shed 1 base and J shed 1 base, with 10 bases lying between them. The CDR3 sequence is 15 residues long. The CDR3: CASSLVPALQETQYF. CDR3 coding DNA: TGTGCCAGCAGCTTAGTCCCAGCACTCCAAGAGACCCAGTACTTC.

The V call is TRBV4-1, the J call TRBJ2-5; D is possibly TRBD2 (6 bases). Germline CDR1 and CDR2: MGHRA and YSYEKL. CDR3 length: 15 residues. Trimming cost V 3 bases and J 5 bases, with 16 bases left between them. CDR3 sequence (DNA): TGCGCCAGCAGCCAGGCGGGGACTTCATGGGAGACCCAGTACTTC. Protein sequence: CASSQAGTSWETQYF.

V and J are TRBV19 and TRBJ2-7; maybe TRBD2 (6 bases). Germline V gene data show CDR1 as LNHDA and CDR2 as SQIVND (reference sequence). The V and J ends lost 7 bases and 0 bases respectively, with 13 bases between them. The CDR3 runs to 14 residues. This CDR3 is CASTKGGASYEQYF. The CDR3 bases are TGTGCCAGTACTAAGGGCGGGGCCTCCTACGAGCAGTACTTC.

The chain uses TRBV7-9 and TRBJ2-1; tentatively, D is TRBD1 or TRBD2 (5 bases each). The CDR3 runs 16 residues. V gave up 3 bases and J gave up 8 bases, with 20 bases separating them. Per the germline V gene, CDR1 is SEHNR and CDR2 is FQNEAQ (reference sequence). The CDR3 DNA is TGTGCCAGCAGCTTCGGCTCCGGGACGAGGAGAGATGAGCAGTTCTTC. As protein: CASSFGSGTRRDEQFF.

The genes are TRBV7-2 and TRBJ2-5, with TRBD2 matching over 8 bases. CDR1 is SGHTA and CDR2 is FQGNSA in the germline V gene. The CDR3 contains 16 residues. With V trimmed by 1 base and J by 3 bases, 7 bases remained unmatched. The CDR3 bases are TGTGCCAGCAGCTTAGGGTTAGCGGGGACCGAAGAGACCCAGTACTTC. Encoded protein: CASSLGLAGTEETQYF.

The V and J genes are TRBV2 and TRBJ2-2, with TRBD2 as a possible D gene (6 bases). The V and J ends lost 4 bases and 6 bases respectively, with 12 bases between them. The CDR3 runs 14 residues. CDR1 is SNHLY, CDR2 FYNNEI, per germline. The CDR3 nucleotides read TGTGCCAGCAGTGTGACTAGACTGTCCGGGGAGCTGTTTTTT. Translating gives CASSVTRLSGELFF.

In its sample, this clone was seen a few times. The chain has TRBV6-1 and TRBJ1-3; 8 nucleotides align to TRBD1. Germline values: CDR1 MNHNS, CDR2 SASEGT. J was trimmed by 4 bases and V by 8 bases; bases with no gene match: 4. The CDR3 is 13 residues long. CDR3 in amino acids: CASVGQGGNTIYF. DNA for the CDR3: TGTGCCAGCGTAGGACAGGGAGGAAACACCATATATTTT.

Comments on this clone: The same CDR3 is also encoded by other DNA sequences in this sample. V usage is TRBV5-1 and J usage is TRBJ1-5; D gene unclear. The CDR3 loop spans 14 amino acids. V shed 1 base and J shed 1 base, with 6 bases lying between them. CDR1 is SGHRS, CDR2 YFSETQ, per germline. The CDR3 loop is CASSLWGSNQPQHF. DNA for the CDR3: TGCGCCAGCAGCTTGTGGGGAAGCAATCAGCCCCAGCATTTT.

The chain has TRBV28 and TRBJ2-1; D not certain. V gave up 2 bases and J gave up 6 bases, with 11 bases separating them. Germline CDR1 reads MDHEN; CDR2 reads SYDVKM. This CDR3 is built from 14 residues. This CDR3 reads CASSLQLSLNEQFF. The CDR3 DNA sequence: TGTGCCAGCAGTTTACAGTTAAGTCTCAATGAGCAGTTCTTC.

The chain employs TRBV7-9 and TRBJ1-2; 8 nucleotides match TRBD1. Trimming cost V 1 base and J 7 bases; bases outside gene matches: 2. This CDR3 is 13 amino acids long. Germline CDR1 reads SEHNR; CDR2 reads FQNEAQ (reference sequence). CDR3 region: CASSLGTGFGYTF. In DNA form, the CDR3 reads TGTGCCAGCAGCTTAGGGACAGGGTTTGGCTACACCTTC.

The chain carries TRBV11-2 and TRBJ2-7, with TRBD2 identical over 7 bases. Germline V gives CDR1 SGHAT, CDR2 FQNNGV. J gave up 5 bases and V 2 bases, and 15 bases lay outside the gene matches. CDR3 length equals 17 residues. The CDR3 sequence is CASSLRSYRDYDNEQYF. The CDR3 bases are TGTGCCAGCAGCTTAAGGTCCTACCGGGACTACGACAACGAGCAGTACTTC.

This chain links TRBV7-2 with TRBJ1-1, with 7 bases fitting TRBD1. After removal of 4 bases from V and 4 bases from J, the junction contained 6 bases not matched to a gene. Germline-derived CDR1 and CDR2 are SGHTA and FQGNSA. There are 14 residues in the CDR3. The chain's CDR3 is CASSSQGVGTEAFF. The CDR3 DNA reads as TGTGCCAGCAGCTCGCAGGGGGTGGGCACTGAAGCTTTCTTT.

The V call is TRBV6-6, the J call TRBJ2-7, with 7 positions matching TRBD1. Germline V gene sequence: CDR1 MNHNY, CDR2 SVGAGI (reference sequence). This CDR3 has 14 amino acids. V lost 3 bases and J lost 2; bases outside the gene matches: 4. CDR3 residues: CASSYTTGAYEQYF. The DNA of the CDR3 is TGTGCCAGCAGTTATACTACAGGGGCCTACGAGCAGTACTTC.

The chain uses TRBV11-2 and TRBJ1-2; D is unclear. CDR1 and CDR2 from the germline V gene are SGHAT and FQNNGV. The CDR3 is made up of 14 amino acids. Deletions cut 7 bases from V and 6 bases from J, with 18 bases between. The CDR3 DNA is TGTGCCAGCAAAGCGTTACGCGACCGTGATGGCTACACCTTC. Its protein is CASKALRDRDGYTF.

The rearrangement links TRBV7-9 to TRBJ1-2; D remains ambiguous. Trimming took off 1 base at V and 4 bases at J, with 7 bases between the two ends. CDR3 length: 13 residues. Germline CDR1 and CDR2: SEHNR and FQNEAQ (reference sequence). CDR3 in DNA: TGTGCCAGCAGCTTAGGGGCAGGCTATGGCTACACCTTC. It codes for CASSLGAGYGYTF. Together with reference TRBV7-9 and TRBJ1-2, the CDR3 gives the full variable domain: DTGVSQNPRHKITKRGQNVTFRCDPISEHNRLYWYRQTLGQGPEFLTYFQNEAQLEKSRLLSDRFSAERPKGSFSTLEIQRTEQGDSAMYLCASSLGAGYGYTFGSGTRLTVV.

On this clone itself: Distinct nucleotide sequences in the sample also encode this CDR3. CDR3 loop: CASSFEGTGVNQPQHF. The CDR3 DNA follows: TGTGCCAGCAGTTTTGAAGGGACAGGGGTAAATCAGCCCCAGCATTTT. The chain employs TRBV28 and TRBJ1-5; TRBD1 matches 10 bases. J lost 4 bases, V lost 3 bases, and 6 bases had no gene match. Germline CDR1 is MDHEN and CDR2 is SYDVKM. The CDR3 is 16 residues long.